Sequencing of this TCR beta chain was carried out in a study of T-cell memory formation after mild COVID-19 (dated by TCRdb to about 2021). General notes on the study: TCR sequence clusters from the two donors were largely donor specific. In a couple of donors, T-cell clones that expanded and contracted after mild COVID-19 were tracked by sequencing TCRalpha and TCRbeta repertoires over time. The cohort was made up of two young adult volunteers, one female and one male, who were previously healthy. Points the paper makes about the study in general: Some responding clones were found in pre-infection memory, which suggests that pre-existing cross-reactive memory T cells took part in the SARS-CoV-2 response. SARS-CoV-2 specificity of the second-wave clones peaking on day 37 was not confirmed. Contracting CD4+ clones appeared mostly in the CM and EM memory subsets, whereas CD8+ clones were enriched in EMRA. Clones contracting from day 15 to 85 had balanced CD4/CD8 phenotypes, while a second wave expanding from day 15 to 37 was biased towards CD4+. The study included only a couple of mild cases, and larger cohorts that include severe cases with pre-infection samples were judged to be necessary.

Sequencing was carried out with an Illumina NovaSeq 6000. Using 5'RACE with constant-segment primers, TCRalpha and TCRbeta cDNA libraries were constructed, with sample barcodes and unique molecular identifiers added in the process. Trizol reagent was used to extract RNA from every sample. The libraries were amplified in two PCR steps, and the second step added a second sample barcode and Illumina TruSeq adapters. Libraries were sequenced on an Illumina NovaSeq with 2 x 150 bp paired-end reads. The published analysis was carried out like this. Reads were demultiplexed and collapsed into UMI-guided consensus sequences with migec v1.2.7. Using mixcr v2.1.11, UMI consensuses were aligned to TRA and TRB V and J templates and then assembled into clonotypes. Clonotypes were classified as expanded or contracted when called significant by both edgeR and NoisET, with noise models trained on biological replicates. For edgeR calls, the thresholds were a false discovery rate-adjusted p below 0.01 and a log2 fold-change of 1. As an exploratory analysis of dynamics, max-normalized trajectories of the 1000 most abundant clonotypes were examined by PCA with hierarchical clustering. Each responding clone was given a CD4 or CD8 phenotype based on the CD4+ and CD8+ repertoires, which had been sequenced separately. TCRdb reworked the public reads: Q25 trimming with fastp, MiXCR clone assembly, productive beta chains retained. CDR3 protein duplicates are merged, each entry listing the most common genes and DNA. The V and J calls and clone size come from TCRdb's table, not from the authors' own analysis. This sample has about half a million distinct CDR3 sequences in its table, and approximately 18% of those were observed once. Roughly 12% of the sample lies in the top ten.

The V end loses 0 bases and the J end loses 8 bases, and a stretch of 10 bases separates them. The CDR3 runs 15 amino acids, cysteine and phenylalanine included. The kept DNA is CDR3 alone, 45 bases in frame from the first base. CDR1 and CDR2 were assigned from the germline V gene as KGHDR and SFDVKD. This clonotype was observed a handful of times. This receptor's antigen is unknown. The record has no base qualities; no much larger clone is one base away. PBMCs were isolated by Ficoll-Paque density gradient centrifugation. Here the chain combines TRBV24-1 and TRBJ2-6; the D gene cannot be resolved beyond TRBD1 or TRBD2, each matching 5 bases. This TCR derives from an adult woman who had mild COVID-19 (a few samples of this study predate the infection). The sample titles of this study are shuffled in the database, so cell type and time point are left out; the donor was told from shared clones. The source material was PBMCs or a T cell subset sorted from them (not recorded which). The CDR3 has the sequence CATSDLQEGTNVLTF. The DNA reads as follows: TGTGCCACCAGTGATTTGCAAGAGGGGACCAACGTCCTGACTTTC.